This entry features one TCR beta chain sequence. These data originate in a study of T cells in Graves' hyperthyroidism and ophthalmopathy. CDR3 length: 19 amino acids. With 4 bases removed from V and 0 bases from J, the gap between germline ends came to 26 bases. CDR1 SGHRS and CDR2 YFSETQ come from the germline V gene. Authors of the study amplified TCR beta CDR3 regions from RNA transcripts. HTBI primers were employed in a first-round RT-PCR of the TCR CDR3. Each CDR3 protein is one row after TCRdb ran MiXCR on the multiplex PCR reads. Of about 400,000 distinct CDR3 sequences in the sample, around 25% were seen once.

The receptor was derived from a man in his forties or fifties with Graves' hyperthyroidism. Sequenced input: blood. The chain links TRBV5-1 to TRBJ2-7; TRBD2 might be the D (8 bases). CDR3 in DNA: TGCGCCAGCAGCCTGGCGGGACAGCAGCTAGCGGGCCCCTCCTACGAGCAGTACTTC. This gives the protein CASSLAGQQLAGPSYEQYF.